These T cell receptor beta chains were read from a single sample in a study of CD8+CD57+ T cells in acquired aplastic anemia. TCRdb re-derived calls from the reads in MiXCR, one entry per CDR3 protein. The sample lists 150,000 or so distinct CDR3 sequences; approximately 52% were seen once. Sequenced: sorted CD4+, CD8+, or CD8+CD57+ T cells (not recorded which) from PBMCs. The receptor set was obtained from a human donor with aplastic anemia. CDR3s include the opening cysteine and the closing phenylalanine or tryptophan.

V	J	CDR3
TRBV6-1	TRBJ2-5	CASSTRDSSQETQYF
TRBV19	TRBJ1-1	CASSIGAGNTEAFF
TRBV7-6	TRBJ2-5	CASSPLVTQYF
TRBV10-3	TRBJ1-5	CAISETGVGQPQHF
TRBV20-1	TRBJ1-6	CSARTPGQGASPLHF
TRBV6-1	TRBJ1-4	CASSALQGAHEKLFF
TRBV7-9	TRBJ1-1	CASSLVGGTGMNTEAFF
TRBV10-3	TRBJ2-3	CAISESASPSTDTQYF
TRBV9	TRBJ2-7	CASSPPGRGREQYF
TRBV10-2	TRBJ2-1	CASRKGTAPRNEQFF
TRBV20-1	TRBJ2-7	CSARDLVGAGLYEQYF
TRBV6-1	TRBJ2-1	CASSPYYGTGGIDEQFF
TRBV12-5	TRBJ1-2	CASGPGTNYGYTF
TRBV20-1	TRBJ2-3	CSARTSGDTDTQYF
TRBV7-3	TRBJ2-3	CASSLGVADTQYF
TRBV12-3/TRBV12-4	TRBJ1-6	CASSLGGTYNSPLHF
TRBV7-7	TRBJ2-7	CASSYGRNYEQYF
TRBV10-2	TRBJ2-7	CASGNQREVHEQYF